This T cell receptor (beta chain) was obtained from a study of T cells in tuberculosis. Overall study: This South African cohort compared adolescents with or without latent tuberculosis against adults with active tuberculosis.

Clones were sequenced by immunoSEQ multiplex PCR, and TCRdb holds only the in-frame ones, with some missing. The sample holds 30,000 to 45,000 clones, 90% to 95% seen once. Germline V gene data show CDR1 as SNHLY and CDR2 as FYNNEI. The length of the CDR3 is 14 residues. V dropped 4 bases and J dropped 1; count of bases not matched to a gene: 4. The sequenced material came from PBMCs. This chain uses TRBV2 with TRBJ2-7, with 7 bases that match TRBD1. This TCR derives from a donor between 10 and 29 years old with latent tuberculosis or without tuberculosis infection. Some clones in this sample may be carry-over from other donors' samples. The CDR3 coding sequence is TGTGCCAGCAGTGGAGGGACAGTTTCCTACGAGCAGTACTTC. Residues: CASSGGTVSYEQYF.